This T cell receptor (beta chain) was sequenced in a study of CD8 T cells in Susac syndrome. Whole-study findings and limits: In Susac syndrome, CD4+ T cell repertoires lacked any clonal expansion.

Sequencing targeted TCR beta in T cells from blood (CD8+ and CD4+). Germline CDR1 and CDR2: SQVTM and ANQGSEA. V dropped 2 bases and J dropped 0; count of bases not matched to a gene: 15. The CDR3 extends over 20 amino acids. Random hexamers were used to reverse transcribe the RNA input (roughly 0.5 to 1 ug). It was immunoSEQ multiplex PCR that amplified TCR beta CDR3 across 54 Vbeta and 13 Jbeta. From the immunoSEQ multiplex PCR reads, TCRdb called clonotypes with MiXCR, one entry per CDR3 protein. The table shows approximately 160,000 distinct CDR3 sequences, with more than 95% occurring only once. This clonotype was observed a single time. Its antigen remains unidentified.

The source is a human donor with Susac syndrome. The J gene is TRBJ2-1, the V gene TRBV29-1; 11 nucleotides agree with TRBD2. Input material: CD4+ T cells from PBMCs. This CDR3 is CSVEFWGTSGPSSSYNEQFF. In DNA, the CDR3 is TGCAGCGTTGAATTTTGGGGGACTAGCGGTCCATCGAGCTCCTACAATGAGCAGTTCTTC.